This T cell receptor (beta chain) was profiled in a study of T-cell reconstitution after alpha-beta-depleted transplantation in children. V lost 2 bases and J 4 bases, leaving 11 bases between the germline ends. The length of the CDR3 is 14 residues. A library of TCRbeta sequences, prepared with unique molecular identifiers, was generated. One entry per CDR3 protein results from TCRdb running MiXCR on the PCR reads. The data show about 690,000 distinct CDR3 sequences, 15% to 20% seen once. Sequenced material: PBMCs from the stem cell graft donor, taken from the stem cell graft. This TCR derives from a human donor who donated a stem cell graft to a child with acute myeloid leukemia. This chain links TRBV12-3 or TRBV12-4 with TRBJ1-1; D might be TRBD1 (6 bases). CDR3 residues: CASSLQGSSTEAFF. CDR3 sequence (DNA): TGTGCCAGCAGTTTACAGGGGTCGAGCACTGAAGCTTTCTTT.